A single count supports the clone carrying this T cell receptor beta chain. Antigen: not known. The sample is drawn from a study of T-cell memory formation after mild COVID-19. Turning to the study itself: TCR clusters were largely donor specific. Study observations and caveats: Contracting clones from day 15 to 85 had balanced CD4/CD8; later expanders favoured CD4+.

Via MiXCR, TCRdb re-called the 5' RACE reads, giving one row per CDR3 protein. Of 50,000 or so distinct CDR3 sequences listed, 25% to 35% are singletons. This CDR3 spans 14 amino acids. V was trimmed by 4 bases and J by 1 base, leaving 8 bases between them. CDR1 is SGHVS, CDR2 FQNEAQ, per germline. The chain combines TRBV7-8 with TRBJ1-5; D not resolved. The sequenced sample was PBMCs or a T cell subset sorted from them (not recorded which). This clonotype was obtained from a man between 18 and 29 years old who had mild COVID-19 (a few samples of this study predate the infection). Cell type and time point are not known. This chain's CDR3 is CASSWEGSNQPQHF. CDR3 nucleotides: TGTGCCAGCAGCTGGGAGGGAAGCAATCAGCCCCAGCATTTT.